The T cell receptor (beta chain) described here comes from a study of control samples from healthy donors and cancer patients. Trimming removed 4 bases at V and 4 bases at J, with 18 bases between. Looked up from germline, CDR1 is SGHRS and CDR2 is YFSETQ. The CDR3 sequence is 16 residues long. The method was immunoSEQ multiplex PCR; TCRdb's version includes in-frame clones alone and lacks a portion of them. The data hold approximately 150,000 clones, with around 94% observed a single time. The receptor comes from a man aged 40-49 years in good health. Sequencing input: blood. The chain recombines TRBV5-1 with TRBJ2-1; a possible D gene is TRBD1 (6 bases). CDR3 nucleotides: TGCGCCAGCAGCCCAATTACAGGGTCCACTTACAATGAGCAGTTCTTC. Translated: CASSPITGSTYNEQFF.